This T cell receptor beta chain is from a study of blood T cell repertoires in COVID-19. CDR3 length equals 16 residues. In germline, CDR1 is MNHEY, CDR2 SMNVEV (reference sequence). Trimming left V 3 bases short and J 2 bases short, with 11 bases between. Profiling relied on immunoSEQ multiplex PCR, and the TCRdb table lists in-frame clones only, not all of them. Of about 410,000 clones in the sample, around nine tenths were seen once. J is TRBJ1-6 and V is TRBV27, with a possible D match to TRBD1 (5 bases). Sequencing was performed on peripheral blood. The origin of this receptor is a woman in her thirties or forties with COVID-19, enrolled during active disease. Here the CDR3 reads CASSFRQTAYNSPLHF. In nucleotides, the CDR3 is TGTGCCAGCAGTTTTAGACAGACGGCCTATAATTCACCCCTCCACTTT.